This is a list of T cell receptor beta chains from one sample in a study of blood T cell repertoires in COVID-19. The table came from immunoSEQ multiplex PCR; TCRdb's copy has only in-frame clones and leaves some out. This sample has about 270,000 clones; roughly 86% occur once, and the top ten carry approximately 10%. Sequenced: peripheral blood. The receptors come from a middle-aged man with active or convalescent COVID-19. Each CDR3 is given with its conserved first and last residue. The order of the fields is D gene, clone size, V gene, J gene, CDR3 protein, CDR3 DNA. A D gene is named only where the DNA matches it firmly. Expanded clones get a size class; other rows say once, few or many, or leave the size out.

D gene: TRBD2
clone size: .
V gene: TRBV28
J gene: TRBJ2-2
CDR3 protein: CATGRGGGELFF
CDR3 DNA: TGTGCCACCGGACGGGGGGGCGGGGAGCTGTTTTTT

D gene: .
clone size: .
V gene: TRBV12-5
J gene: TRBJ1-2
CDR3 protein: CASGLGRLGGYTF
CDR3 DNA: TGTGCTAGTGGTTTGGGGAGGCTAGGAGGCTACACCTTC

D gene: .
clone size: .
V gene: TRBV19
J gene: TRBJ1-1
CDR3 protein: CASNNDFRGEAFF
CDR3 DNA: TGTGCCAGTAATAACGATTTCCGGGGTGAAGCTTTCTTT

D gene: TRBD1
clone size: .
V gene: TRBV24-1
J gene: TRBJ1-5
CDR3 protein: CATSDRQGIDQPQHF
CDR3 DNA: TGTGCCACCAGTGATAGACAGGGGATCGATCAGCCCCAGCATTTT

D gene: .
clone size: .
V gene: TRBV11-3
J gene: TRBJ2-4
CDR3 protein: CASSLEAGRDIQYF
CDR3 DNA: TGTGCCAGCAGCTTAGAGGCGGGAAGAGACATTCAGTACTTC

D gene: .
clone size: .
V gene: TRBV7-9
J gene: TRBJ1-4
CDR3 protein: CASTSGEKLFF
CDR3 DNA: TGTGCCAGCACAAGCGGTGAAAAACTGTTTTTT

D gene: TRBD1
clone size: .
V gene: TRBV19
J gene: TRBJ1-5
CDR3 protein: CASSIRGGAGNQPQHF
CDR3 DNA: TGTGCCAGTAGTATTCGAGGGGGCGCGGGCAATCAGCCCCAGCATTTT

D gene: .
clone size: few
V gene: TRBV24-1
J gene: TRBJ2-1
CDR3 protein: CATSDSGTYNEQFF
CDR3 DNA: TGTGCCACCAGTGATTCCGGGACTTACAATGAGCAGTTCTTC

D gene: .
clone size: .
V gene: TRBV11-3
J gene: TRBJ1-2
CDR3 protein: CASSPEGGADYGYTF
CDR3 DNA: TGTGCCAGCAGCCCAGAAGGGGGGGCAGACTATGGCTACACCTTC

D gene: .
clone size: .
V gene: TRBV10-3
J gene: TRBJ2-7
CDR3 protein: CASRVMAGAYEQYF
CDR3 DNA: TGTGCCTCCCGGGTAATGGCGGGTGCGTACGAGCAGTACTTC

D gene: .
clone size: few
V gene: TRBV5-4
J gene: TRBJ2-3
CDR3 protein: CASSLGASTDTQYF
CDR3 DNA: TGTGCCAGCAGCTTGGGGGCGAGCACAGATACGCAGTATTTT

D gene: .
clone size: .
V gene: TRBV3-1/TRBV3-2
J gene: TRBJ1-6
CDR3 protein: CASSQVSVRGTYNSPLHF
CDR3 DNA: TGTGCCAGCAGCCAAGTAAGCGTCAGGGGCACCTATAATTCACCCCTCCACTTT

D gene: .
clone size: once
V gene: TRBV12-5
J gene: TRBJ2-3
CDR3 protein: CASGSFISRGGADTQYF
CDR3 DNA: TGTGCTAGTGGTTCCTTCATTTCAAGGGGGGGGGCAGATACGCAGTATTTT

D gene: TRBD2
clone size: few
V gene: TRBV19
J gene: TRBJ2-3
CDR3 protein: CASSGIPGLAGRDTQYF
CDR3 DNA: TGTGCCAGTAGTGGAATCCCGGGACTAGCGGGGAGGGATACGCAGTATTTT

D gene: TRBD1
clone size: .
V gene: TRBV30
J gene: TRBJ1-1
CDR3 protein: CAWDRGHTEAFF
CDR3 DNA: TGTGCCTGGGACAGGGGGCACACTGAAGCTTTCTTT

D gene: TRBD1
clone size: .
V gene: TRBV6-6
J gene: TRBJ2-5
CDR3 protein: CASSQTPSGGQETQYF
CDR3 DNA: TGTGCCAGCAGTCAAACTCCGTCAGGGGGCCAAGAGACCCAGTACTTC

D gene: .
clone size: .
V gene: TRBV21-1
J gene: TRBJ2-1
CDR3 protein: CASSKVGSGTLAAPLQHNEQFF
CDR3 DNA: .

D gene: .
clone size: .
V gene: TRBV7-9
J gene: TRBJ2-7
CDR3 protein: CASSFPRGNSYEQYF
CDR3 DNA: TGTGCCAGCAGCTTCCCCAGGGGAAACTCCTACGAGCAGTACTTC

D gene: .
clone size: once
V gene: TRBV7-9
J gene: TRBJ1-2
CDR3 protein: CASTPRGGKWSGYTF
CDR3 DNA: TGTGCCAGCACCCCCCGGGGGGGCAAGTGGAGTGGCTACACCTTC

D gene: .
clone size: .
V gene: TRBV7-2
J gene: TRBJ1-4
CDR3 protein: CASSLGGTNEKLFF
CDR3 DNA: TGTGCCAGCAGCTTAGGAGGGACTAATGAAAAACTGTTTTTT

D gene: .
clone size: .
V gene: TRBV18
J gene: TRBJ2-2
CDR3 protein: CASSSMQGSSGELFF
CDR3 DNA: TGTGCCAGCTCATCGATGCAGGGGTCTTCCGGGGAGCTGTTTTTT

D gene: .
clone size: .
V gene: TRBV2
J gene: TRBJ1-6
CDR3 protein: CASTGGAGLNSPLHF
CDR3 DNA: TGTGCCAGCACTGGGGGGGCCGGTCTTAATTCACCCCTCCACTTT

D gene: TRBD1
clone size: .
V gene: TRBV6-5
J gene: TRBJ1-5
CDR3 protein: CASSSGTGYSQPQHF
CDR3 DNA: TGTGCCAGCAGCTCCGGGACAGGGTATAGTCAGCCCCAGCATTTT